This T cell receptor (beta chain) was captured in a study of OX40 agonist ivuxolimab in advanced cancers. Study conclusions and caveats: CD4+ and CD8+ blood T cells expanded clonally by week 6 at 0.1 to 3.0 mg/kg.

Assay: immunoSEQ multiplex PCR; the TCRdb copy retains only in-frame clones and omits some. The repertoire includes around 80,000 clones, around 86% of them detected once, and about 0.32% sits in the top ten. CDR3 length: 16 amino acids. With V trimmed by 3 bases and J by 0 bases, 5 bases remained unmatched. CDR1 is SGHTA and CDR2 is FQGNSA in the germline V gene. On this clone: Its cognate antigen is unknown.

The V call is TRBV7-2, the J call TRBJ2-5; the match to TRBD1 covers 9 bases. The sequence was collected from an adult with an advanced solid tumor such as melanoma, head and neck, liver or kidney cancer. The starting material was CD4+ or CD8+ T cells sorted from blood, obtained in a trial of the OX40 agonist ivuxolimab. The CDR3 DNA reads TGTGCCAGCAGCTTGAGGGGACAGGGCCACCAAGAGACCCAGTACTTC. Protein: CASSLRGQGHQETQYF.